These T cell receptor beta chains were read from a single sample in a study of cytomegalovirus exposure and HLA in healthy donors. TCRdb's table, derived via immunoSEQ multiplex PCR, lists solely in-frame clones and lacks some. The repertoire holds about 250,000 clones, with 87% as singletons. Sequencing was performed on PBMCs. These receptors originate from a young man in good health and CMV-seropositive. CDR3s include the opening cysteine and the closing phenylalanine or tryptophan. The order of the fields is J gene, clone size, D gene, V gene, CDR3 protein, CDR3 DNA. A D gene is named only where the DNA matches it firmly. The size of a clone is reported for some rows only, either as once, few or many, or as a class for expanded clones.

>TRBJ2-1|-|TRBD2|TRBV9
CASSVGLVAGGYEQFF
TGTGCCAGCAGCGTAGGGTTGGTAGCGGGAGGGTATGAGCAGTTCTTC
>TRBJ2-1|-|TRBD2|TRBV7-9
CADDAGVRYEQFF
TGTGCCGACGACGCGGGAGTCAGGTATGAGCAGTTCTTC
>TRBJ2-5|once|-|TRBV5-1
CASSASQETQYF
TGCGCCAGCAGCGCTTCACAAGAGACCCAGTACTTC
>TRBJ1-1|-|-|TRBV20-1
CSARGPVAFF
TGCAGTGCTAGAGGCCCGGTTGCTTTCTTT
>TRBJ2-2|-|TRBD2|TRBV7-2
CASSLVLAGYTGELFF
TGTGCCAGCAGCTTAGTTCTAGCGGGCTACACCGGGGAGCTGTTTTTT
>TRBJ1-2|many|-|TRBV27
CASSHGGQNYGYTF
TGTGCCAGCAGTCACGGTGGACAGAACTATGGCTACACCTTC
>TRBJ2-3|-|-|TRBV30
CAWSSGLAKGGTQYF
TGTGCCTGGAGTAGCGGACTAGCCAAAGGGGGCACGCAGTATTTT
>TRBJ2-2|once|TRBD2|TRBV9
CASSVERASGRAGTGELFF
TGTGCCAGCAGCGTAGAGAGGGCTAGCGGGAGGGCCGGAACCGGGGAGCTGTTTTTT
>TRBJ2-3|-|TRBD2|TRBV4-3
CASSQGGGAGGLTDTQYF
TGCGCCAGCAGCCAAGGAGGTGGAGCGGGAGGCCTCACAGATACGCAGTATTTT
>TRBJ2-7|-|-|TRBV19
CASSSRQDHLRGQYF
TGTGCCAGTAGTTCCCGACAGGACCACCTACGAGGGCAGTACTTC
>TRBJ2-3|-|-|TRBV30
CAGGQGGGTDTQYF
TGTGCCGGCGGCCAGGGCGGTGGCACAGATACGCAGTATTTT
>TRBJ2-1|once|-|TRBV29-1
CSVESNYNEQFF
TGCAGCGTTGAGAGTAACTACAATGAGCAGTTCTTC
>TRBJ1-1|-|-|TRBV6-5
CASSYTGIMNTEAFF
TGTGCCAGCAGTTACACAGGAATCATGAACACTGAAGCTTTCTTT
>TRBJ2-1|-|TRBD2|TRBV29-1
CSVAGLAVSSYNEQFF
TGCAGCGTTGCAGGACTAGCGGTAAGCTCCTACAATGAGCAGTTCTTC
>TRBJ1-4|-|-|TRBV5-1
CASSPGGLYNEKLFF
TGCGCCAGCAGCCCCGGGGGGCTGTATAATGAAAAACTGTTTTTT
>TRBJ1-2|-|TRBD1|TRBV27
CASSGSSTGGYFGYTF
TGTGCCAGCAGTGGCTCGTCGACAGGGGGTTATTTTGGCTACACCTTC
>TRBJ2-1|-|-|TRBV7-9
CASSLNWNEQFF
TGTGCCAGCAGCCTTAACTGGAATGAGCAGTTCTTC
>TRBJ2-1|-|TRBD1|TRBV13
CASSLSGTGGSNEQFF
TGTGCCAGCAGCTTATCCGGGACAGGGGGCTCCAATGAGCAGTTCTTC
>TRBJ1-5|-|-|TRBV6-5
CASSQGSSNQPQHF
TGTGCCAGCAGTCAGGGGAGTAGCAATCAGCCCCAGCATTTT
>TRBJ2-1|-|TRBD2|TRBV2
CASTKVAGSYNEQFF
TGTGCCAGCACCAAAGTAGCGGGCTCCTACAATGAGCAGTTCTTC
>TRBJ2-5|-|-|TRBV7-2
CASSLVSGQETQYF
TGTGCCAGCAGCTTAGTTAGCGGCCAAGAGACCCAGTACTTC
>TRBJ2-7|-|TRBD1|TRBV19
CASSATGGDEQYF
TGTGCCAGTAGTGCGACAGGGGGCGACGAGCAGTACTTC
>TRBJ2-3|-|-|TRBV27
CASSSAGAGVTDTQYF
TGTGCCAGCAGTTCCGCGGGGGCCGGGGTAACAGATACGCAGTATTTT
>TRBJ1-5|-|TRBD1|TRBV19
CASSLQGQPQHF
TGTGCCAGTAGTTTACAGGGGCAGCCCCAGCATTTT
>TRBJ1-2|-|-|TRBV25-1
CASSAGLGYTF
TGTGCCAGCAGTGCCGGGCTTGGCTACACCTTC
>TRBJ2-7|-|TRBD2|TRBV4-3
CASSLGLGGREQYF
TGCGCCAGCAGCCTCGGGTTGGGAGGGCGCGAGCAGTACTTC
>TRBJ1-1|-|-|TRBV6-5
CASSYYRGANTEAFF
TGTGCCAGCAGTTACTACCGGGGCGCCAACACTGAAGCTTTCTTT
>TRBJ2-3|-|-|TRBV18
CASSPETGTDTQYF
TGTGCCAGCTCACCCGAGACTGGCACAGATACGCAGTATTTT
>TRBJ1-4|-|-|TRBV30
CAWRAVGATNEKLFF
TGTGCCTGGAGAGCAGTGGGTGCAACTAATGAAAAACTGTTTTTT
>TRBJ2-7|once|TRBD2|TRBV2
CASVAGLSYEQYF
TGTGCCAGCGTAGCGGGACTCTCCTACGAGCAGTACTTC
>TRBJ1-1|-|-|TRBV14
CASSVQGRAEAFF
TGTGCCAGCAGCGTACAGGGACGCGCTGAAGCTTTCTTT
>TRBJ1-1|-|-|TRBV4-2
CASSQVTGNTEAFF
TGTGCCAGCAGCCAAGTCACGGGGAACACTGAAGCTTTCTTT
>TRBJ2-1|-|TRBD1|TRBV19
CASSISAGQGNNEQFF
TGTGCCAGTAGTATAAGCGCCGGACAGGGAAACAATGAGCAGTTCTTC
>TRBJ2-1|-|TRBD2|TRBV7-9
CASSQPAGGSYNEQFF
TGTGCCAGCAGCCAGCCAGCGGGAGGATCCTACAATGAGCAGTTCTTC
>TRBJ1-5|-|-|TRBV25-1
CASSDGSNARNQPQHF
TGTGCCAGCAGTGACGGTAGCAATGCAAGGAATCAGCCCCAGCATTTT
>TRBJ2-7|-|TRBD2|TRBV7-2
CASSGDGTSGRGEQYF
TGTGCCAGCAGCGGGGATGGGACTAGCGGGAGAGGCGAGCAGTACTTC
>TRBJ2-2|-|-|TRBV2
CASSVVGATNTGELFF
TGTGCCAGCAGTGTTGTAGGAGCTACGAACACCGGGGAGCTGTTTTTT
>TRBJ1-5|-|-|TRBV25-1
CASSDQSGQPQHF
TGTGCCAGCAGTGACCAAAGCGGCCAGCCCCAGCATTTT
>TRBJ2-5|-|-|TRBV6-1
CASSGVTQETQYF
TGTGCCAGCAGTGGTGTGACCCAAGAGACCCAGTACTTC
>TRBJ1-2|once|-|TRBV5-1
CASSLDAPQYGYTF
TGCGCCAGCAGCTTGGACGCCCCCCAGTATGGCTACACCTTC
>TRBJ2-3|-|-|TRBV30
CAWSVGGSLTDTQYF
TGTGCCTGGAGTGTAGGCGGATCTCTCACAGATACGCAGTATTTT
>TRBJ2-7|-|TRBD1|TRBV28
CASSFRGSSSYEQYF
TGTGCCAGCAGTTTCAGGGGGAGCTCTTCCTACGAGCAGTACTTC
>TRBJ2-1|-|TRBD1|TRBV5-6
CASRSTGTVGDEQFF
TGTGCCAGCAGAAGTACCGGGACAGTAGGCGATGAGCAGTTCTTC
>TRBJ1-5|-|-|TRBV5-1
CASSGPRKPQHF
TGCGCCAGCAGCGGGCCTAGAAAGCCCCAGCATTTT
>TRBJ2-7|-|TRBD2|TRBV2
CASRLGLAGTYEQYF
TGTGCCAGCAGGCTGGGACTAGCGGGAACCTACGAGCAGTACTTC